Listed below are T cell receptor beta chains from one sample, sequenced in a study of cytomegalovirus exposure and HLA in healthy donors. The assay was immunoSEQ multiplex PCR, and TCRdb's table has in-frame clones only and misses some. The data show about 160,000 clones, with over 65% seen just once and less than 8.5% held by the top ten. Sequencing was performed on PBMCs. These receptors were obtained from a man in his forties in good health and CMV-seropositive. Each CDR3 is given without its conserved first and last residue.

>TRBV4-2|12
ASSQGGAYNEQF
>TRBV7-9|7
ASTPPPY
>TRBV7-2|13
ASSLERRPRGEQY
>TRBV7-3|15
ASSSHKGTGRNTEAF
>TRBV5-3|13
ARTAGSLWLPEQY
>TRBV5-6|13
ASTWGGPSGNTIY
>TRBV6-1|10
ASSPLGAGYT
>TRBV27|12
ASSLSGGPATQY
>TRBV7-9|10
ASTTGGAEAF
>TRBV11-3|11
ASSQTSGNTIY
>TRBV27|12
ASSLRQGITPLH
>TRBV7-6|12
ASSLKGAVGEQY
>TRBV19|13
ASSMEGPGNQPQH
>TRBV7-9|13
ASSYDIPSSYEQY
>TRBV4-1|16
ASSQEGSGLRARNTIY
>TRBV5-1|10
ASSFSTGELF
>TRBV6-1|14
ASSEVRGGQYNEQF
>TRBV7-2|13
ASSLDTATNEKLF
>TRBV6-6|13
ASSYYSQGGSPLH
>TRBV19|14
ASSYQGQGVGQPRH
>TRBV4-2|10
ASSQTGSEQF
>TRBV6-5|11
ASSSPGRAEAF
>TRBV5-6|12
ASSPRVRNTEAF
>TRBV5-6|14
ASSFTTGAARRGYT
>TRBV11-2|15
ASSLDQGQGRPYEQY
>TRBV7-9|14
ASSPYSGQPNSPLH
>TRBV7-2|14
ASSLDGGGTYNEQF
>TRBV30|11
AWSGQVNTEAF
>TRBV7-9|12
ASSSTQYQETQY
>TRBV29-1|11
SVEDRQPYGYT
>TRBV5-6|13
ASSPPDRGLETQY
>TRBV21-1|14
ASSCLWTGVHQPQH
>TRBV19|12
ASSIRAADTEAF
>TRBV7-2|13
ASSYRTGETDTQY
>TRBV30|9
AWTQDKALV